This is a list of T cell receptor beta chains from one sample in a study of OX40 agonist ivuxolimab in advanced cancers. Only in-frame clones appear in the TCRdb table, and some are missing; sequencing was by immunoSEQ multiplex PCR. The sample yields 45,000 to 60,000 clones, 91% seen once. The source material was CD4+ or CD8+ T cells sorted from blood, sampled in a trial of the OX40 agonist ivuxolimab. The receptors here all came from an adult with an advanced solid tumor such as melanoma, head and neck, liver or kidney cancer. The CDR3 runs from the conserved cysteine through the conserved F or W. Fields, in order: V gene, D gene, J gene, clone size, CDR3 length, CDR3 DNA, CDR3 protein. The D gene is left open where the match is weak. The size field is filled for only some rows; it gives once, few, many or a size class.

TRBV10-2,NA,TRBJ2-1,NA,13,TGCGCCAGCAGATATAGCTTTTACAATGAGCAGTTCTTC,CASRYSFYNEQFF
TRBV5-1,NA,TRBJ2-1,NA,15,TGCGCCAGCAGCTTGGGAGGGACCTCCTACAATGAGCAGTTCTTC,CASSLGGTSYNEQFF
TRBV6-1,NA,TRBJ1-5,NA,15,TGTGCCAGCAGACAAGGGAGGGGGAGCAATCAGCCCCAGCATTTT,CASRQGRGSNQPQHF
TRBV6-5,NA,TRBJ1-1,NA,12,TGTGCCAGCAGACCCGCGGACGGTGAAGCTTTCTTT,CASRPADGEAFF
TRBV5-4,NA,TRBJ2-1,NA,14,TGTGCCAGCAGCTTTAAGACAGGCATCAATGAGCAGTTCTTC,CASSFKTGINEQFF
TRBV29-1,NA,TRBJ2-3,NA,11,TGCAGCGTTGAGGGCCACAGGGCGCAGTATTTT,CSVEGHRAQYF
TRBV15,TRBD1,TRBJ1-4,NA,16,TGTGCCACCAGCAGACGAACTGGGACAGGGTTCGTAAAACTGTTTTTT,CATSRRTGTGFVKLFF
TRBV2,NA,TRBJ2-7,NA,15,TGTGCCAGCAGCCCACAGACAGGACCAACCTACGAGCAGTACTTC,CASSPQTGPTYEQYF
TRBV6-5,NA,TRBJ2-3,NA,13,TGTGCCAGCAGTCCCCCGGCTTCAGATACGCAGTATTTT,CASSPPASDTQYF
TRBV7-2,TRBD2,TRBJ2-1,NA,14,TGTGCCAGCAGCCCAGCGTTGGGGGGGAGTGAGCAGTTCTTC,CASSPALGGSEQFF
TRBV21-1,NA,TRBJ2-1,NA,16,TGTGCCAGCAGCAAAGATAAACGGGAGAACGGTAATGAGCAGTTCTTC,CASSKDKRENGNEQFF
TRBV28,NA,TRBJ2-7,NA,15,TGTGCCAGCAGCCATGCGGCGGGCGTATCCTACGAGCAGTACTTC,CASSHAAGVSYEQYF
TRBV10-3,TRBD1,TRBJ2-7,NA,14,TGTGCCATCAGTGATCCACAGGGGTCGCACGAGCAGTACTTC,CAISDPQGSHEQYF
TRBV5-1,NA,TRBJ2-1,NA,14,TGCGCCAGCAGCCCCCTGAGATCCTACAATGAGCAGTTCTTC,CASSPLRSYNEQFF
TRBV5-5,NA,TRBJ1-5,NA,15,TGTGCCAGCAGCTTGGAGGCCAGGGTCAGTCAGCCCCAGCATTTT,CASSLEARVSQPQHF
TRBV18,NA,TRBJ2-5,NA,13,TGTGCCAGCTCACAAAGGACCCAAGAGACCCAGTACTTC,CASSQRTQETQYF
TRBV4-1,NA,TRBJ2-2,few,17,TGCGCCAGCAGCCTCCCTTCGACGGTTGCGGTCACCGGGGAGCTGTTTTTT,CASSLPSTVAVTGELFF
TRBV5-5,NA,TRBJ1-3,NA,15,TGTGCCAGCAGCCCGTTGTCTCTCTCTGGAAACACCATATATTTT,CASSPLSLSGNTIYF
TRBV10-1,TRBD1,TRBJ1-2,NA,16,TGCGCCAGCAGTGAGTCGGGACAGGGGGAACTAAATGGCTACACCTTC,CASSESGQGELNGYTF
TRBV7-2,TRBD1,TRBJ2-4,few,14,TGTGCCAGCAGCTTCCGGACAGGGGGAAACATTCAGTACTTC,CASSFRTGGNIQYF
TRBV29-1,NA,TRBJ1-2,NA,13,TGCAGCGTTGCCTGGTCTGAGTCGGGTGGCTACACCTTC,CSVAWSESGGYTF
TRBV28,NA,TRBJ2-3,NA,12,TGTGCCAGCAGTCGGAGCACAGATACGCAGTATTTT,CASSRSTDTQYF
TRBV2,NA,TRBJ1-5,once,15,TGTGCCAGCAGTGACAGTGGCAGGGAGAATCAGCCCCAGCATTTT,CASSDSGRENQPQHF
TRBV5-1,NA,TRBJ2-2,NA,15,TGCGCCAGCAGCGATCAACCTCAGAACACCGGGGAGCTGTTTTTT,CASSDQPQNTGELFF
TRBV11-2,NA,TRBJ1-2,once,15,TGTGCCAGCAGCTCAATCTGGCGGGGAAACTATGGCTACACCTTC,CASSSIWRGNYGYTF
TRBV6-6,NA,TRBJ2-7,NA,14,TGTGCCAGCAGTTACTTCGGGACCAACTACGAGCAGTACTTC,CASSYFGTNYEQYF
TRBV5-1,TRBD1,TRBJ2-7,once,16,TGCGCCAGCAGCTGGATACCGGGACAGGGGCTATACGAGCAGTACTTC,CASSWIPGQGLYEQYF
TRBV10-3,NA,TRBJ1-6,NA,18,TGTGCCATCAGTGTACGGACATTGGGGGGCCTAGGTAATTCACCCCTCCACTTT,CAISVRTLGGLGNSPLHF
TRBV19,NA,TRBJ1-5,NA,15,TGTGCCAGTACCCTCGGGGGGGGTAGCAATCAGCCCCAGCATTTT,CASTLGGGSNQPQHF
TRBV2,NA,TRBJ1-5,NA,19,TGTGCCAGCAGTGGCGAGGGCAGGGATGGAGGATTGCGCAATCAGCCCCAGCATTTT,CASSGEGRDGGLRNQPQHF
TRBV11-2,TRBD1,TRBJ1-2,NA,16,TGTGCCAGCAGCTTCGGGGGACAGGGGGCTAACTATGGCTACACCTTC,CASSFGGQGANYGYTF
TRBV5-1,TRBD2,TRBJ2-5,NA,16,TGCGCCAGCAGCCGGACTAGCGGGGGGAACCAAGAGACCCAGTACTTC,CASSRTSGGNQETQYF
TRBV5-1,TRBD2,TRBJ2-4,NA,16,TGCGCCAGCAGCTCCACTAGCGAACTAGCCAAAAACATTCAGTACTTC,CASSSTSELAKNIQYF
TRBV7-2,NA,TRBJ1-1,NA,15,TGTGCCAGCAGCTATCGGACCGCCTTGAACACTGAAGCTTTCTTT,CASSYRTALNTEAFF
TRBV5-1,TRBD2,TRBJ2-5,NA,16,TGCGCCAGCAGCTTGGGAGTAGGACTAGCCCCAGAGACCCAGTACTTC,CASSLGVGLAPETQYF
TRBV5-1,TRBD1,TRBJ1-1,NA,17,TGCGCCAGCAGCTCGGCGGGACCGGGACAGTCGAACACTGAAGCTTTCTTT,CASSSAGPGQSNTEAFF
TRBV5-1,NA,TRBJ1-6,few,15,TGCGCCAGCAGACCCCGACAGGCGGGAACTTCACCCCTCCACTTT,CASRPRQAGTSPLHF
TRBV6-6,TRBD2,TRBJ2-5,NA,12,TGTGCCACGGGCGGGGGACTAGAGACCCAGTACTTC,CATGGGLETQYF
TRBV7-9,NA,TRBJ2-1,NA,11,TGTGCCAGCAGCCTCAACAATGAGCAGTTCTTC,CASSLNNEQFF
TRBV28,NA,TRBJ1-1,NA,16,TGTGCCAGCATCTCTGCGGGCGTGTACAAGCACGTTGAAGCTTTCTTT,CASISAGVYKHVEAFF
TRBV7-9,NA,TRBJ1-1,NA,13,TGTGCCAGCAGCTTATTAGGACGGTTTGAGGCTTTCTTT,CASSLLGRFEAFF
TRBV6-5,NA,TRBJ2-5,NA,16,TGTGCCAGCAGTTACCCTCGAGGAGGGGTTCAAGAGACCCAGTACTTC,CASSYPRGGVQETQYF
TRBV18,TRBD1,TRBJ2-2,NA,13,TGTGCCAGCTCACAGGGACAGACCGGGGAGCTGTTTTTT,CASSQGQTGELFF
TRBV2,NA,TRBJ2-1,NA,16,TGTGCCAGCACCCTCTCCGGGACTCGCTCCTACAATGAGCAGTTCTTC,CASTLSGTRSYNEQFF
TRBV4-1,NA,TRBJ1-5,NA,15,TGCGCCAGCAGCCCGTTCCTTCAGGGTAATCAGCCCCAGCATTTT,CASSPFLQGNQPQHF
TRBV28,TRBD2,TRBJ2-1,NA,14,TGTGCCAGCAACCTAGCGGGGGGCTACAATGAGCAGTTCTTC,CASNLAGGYNEQFF
TRBV27,NA,TRBJ2-7,NA,14,TGTGCCACCCTCCTTGACAGGAATTCCTACGAGCAGTACTTC,CATLLDRNSYEQYF
TRBV7-9,TRBD2,TRBJ2-1,NA,18,TGTGCCAGCAGCCCCCGAAGGTTGGGACTAGCTTCCTACAATGAGCAGTTCTTC,CASSPRRLGLASYNEQFF
TRBV6-1,NA,TRBJ2-2,NA,14,TGTGCCAGCAGTGACTACAACAGGGCCGGGGAGCTGTTTTTT,CASSDYNRAGELFF
TRBV18,NA,TRBJ1-5,NA,15,TGTGCCAGCTCACCACAAGCAGTAAGGAATCAGCCCCAGCATTTT,CASSPQAVRNQPQHF
TRBV11-2,TRBD1,TRBJ2-1,NA,17,TGTGCCAGCAGCTTAGACAGGGGGCTGTCCTTCTACAATGAGCAGTTCTTC,CASSLDRGLSFYNEQFF
TRBV7-9,TRBD2,TRBJ2-4,NA,17,TGTGCCAGCACCTGGACTAGCGGGGACTTAGCCAAAAACATTCAGTACTTC,CASTWTSGDLAKNIQYF
TRBV27,TRBD2,TRBJ2-7,once,15,TGTGCCAGCAGGACGACTAGCGGGGGTTTCTACGAGCAGTACTTC,CASRTTSGGFYEQYF